In this sample, the clone carrying this T cell receptor beta chain turned up a few times. Original methodology: Amplifying reference gene primers gave estimates of nucleated cell counts. Some clones are missing from TCRdb's copy, which holds only in-frame ones; the method was immunoSEQ multiplex PCR. The D gene and trimming were derived from the DNA, and the V and J assignments and clone size from that table. The sample carries about 140,000 clones, roughly 79% recorded once. This sample stems from a study of blood T cell repertoires in COVID-19. Study background: The United States, Italy and Spain supplied acute and convalescent COVID-19 samples.

CDR1 is SGHTA, CDR2 FQGNSA, per germline. The V gene end was trimmed by 1 base and the J gene end by 4 bases; junction bases not matched to a gene: 4. The CDR3 runs to 15 residues. Clinical histories supplied by participants themselves formed the basis of cohort assignment. Recovered Cohort 3 donors showed two negative PCRs, clearance, or symptom resolution. Sequencing was performed on PBMCs or T cells enriched from blood (not recorded which). This TCR was recovered from a woman between 50 and 59 years old who had recovered from COVID-19. The chain is built from TRBV7-2 and TRBJ2-1; 7 bases map to TRBD2. The CDR3 is CASSLDGGRYNEQFF. In DNA, the CDR3 is TGTGCCAGCAGCTTAGACGGGGGGAGATACAATGAGCAGTTCTTC. Using reference TRBV7-2 and TRBJ2-1 for the parts outside the CDR3, the full variable domain is GAGVSQSPSNKVTEKGKDVELRCDPISGHTALYWYRQSLGQGLEFLIYFQGNSAPDKSGLPSDRFSAERTGGSVSTLTIQRTQQEDSAVYLCASSLDGGRYNEQFFGPGTRLTVL.